Here is one T cell receptor (beta chain) with its context. Its antigen remains undetermined. Base qualities are not at hand, and no much larger clone is one base apart. This entry is derived from a study of blood T cell repertoires in COVID-19 (dated by TCRdb to 2018 to 2020). For the wider study: Samples covering the acute and convalescent phases of COVID-19 were provided by collaborators in the United States, Italy and Spain. The prospective study material was composed of cDNA or gDNA derived from T cells, B-cell-depleted T cells, or PBMCs. The dataset comprised deeply sampled blood TCRbeta repertoires from subjects exposed to, actively infected with, or recovered from COVID-19. The repertoires were released in a freely available public database meant as a resource for research on the immune response to SARS-CoV-2. The samples were drawn from two sources: the first 160 participants of the ongoing ImmuneRACE study, and 1,200 or so subjects contributed by 6 global collaborators. The sample metadata nearly always contained a de-identified subject ID, COVID-19 status, age in years and sex. HLA class I and class II types, where available, came from metadata supplied by the sample provider rather than from assay-based typing.

Each collaborating institution followed its own protocols to collect whole blood in K2EDTA tubes. Collaborator samples were shipped for TCRbeta analysis as frozen whole blood, isolated PBMCs, or DNA extracted from either sample type. Looking up the germline V gene yields CDR1 KGHDR and CDR2 SFDVKD. V is shortened by 3 bases, J by 8 bases, and the region joining them spans 9 bases. The CDR3 starts with the cysteine, ends with the phenylalanine, and has 12 residues. Only CDR3 DNA is held: 36 bases, read in frame from base 1. The paper as a whole reports these results and caveats: How much clinical and demographic metadata was included differed by source and by participant, and the metadata was provided uncurated.

The immunoSEQ Assay, a bias-controlled multiplex PCR, was used to amplify TCRbeta CDR3 regions from genomic DNA. The authors' pipeline ran thus. Within the assay, amplification of reference gene primers was used to estimate how many nucleated cells each sample contained. To quantify the absolute abundance of each unique TCRbeta CDR3 rearrangement, sequence reads were collapsed and filtered. For each sample, productive Simpson clonality was calculated as the square root of Simpson's diversity index over productive rearrangements. The table was pulled from immuneACCESS by TCRdb, which kept in-frame rearrangements only. Such tables lose some clones; where checked, under half of the loss comes from unresolved V genes, and the rest has no known cause. That table is the source of V, J and clone size, and D and trimming were worked out from the DNA. A total of a few hundred thousand clones appear in this sample, 85% of them only once. 3.5% to 4% of the sample belongs to the ten largest clones.

What was sequenced was peripheral blood. The sequence links TRBV24-1 to TRBJ1-1; no D gene is confidently identified. The receptor was isolated from a woman younger than 30 with acute or convalescent COVID-19. The nucleotides are TGTGCCACCAGTGATGCCGGAGGCGAAGCTTTCTTT. Its translation reads: CATSDAGGEAFF.